The 32 T cell receptor beta chains listed next were all sequenced from one sample in a study of blood T cell repertoires in COVID-19. The method was immunoSEQ multiplex PCR; TCRdb's version includes in-frame clones alone and lacks a portion of them. In the table there are under 100,000 clones, about 82% of which are singletons. The material sequenced was peripheral blood. Source of these receptors: a man in his fifties or sixties with acute or convalescent COVID-19.

The chain employs TRBV7-2 and TRBJ1-1; weak D call: TRBD1 (6 bases). Deletions cut 4 bases from V and 3 bases from J, with 15 bases between. CDR3 length: 15 amino acids. CDR1 and CDR2 (germline): SGHTA, FQGNSA. The CDR3 reads CASSSRGGLHTEAFF. Written as DNA, the CDR3 is TGTGCCAGCAGCTCCCGTGGGGGCCTCCACACTGAAGCTTTCTTT.

The table lists this clone with a count of one. This chain joins TRBV12-1 and TRBJ2-5; TRBD2, as called in the table, went unchecked against the DNA. TRBV12-1 is flagged as a pseudogene. The CDR3 length is 19 residues. The CDR3 loop reads CASSFSTGLAGGLWETQYF. The DNA of the CDR3 is TGTGCCAGCAGCTTTTCCACTGGACTAGCGGGGGGCCTGTGGGAGACCCAGTACTTC.

This clone turned up a few times. The chain couples TRBV7-2 to TRBJ1-1, with D unclear. Germline CDR1 SGHTA, CDR2 FQGNSA. The CDR3 length is 15 residues. Trimming took 4 bases from V and 1 from J, leaving 13 bases between them. DNA for the CDR3: TGTGCCAGCAGCTCCACTGCGGGAAGGAACACTGAAGCTTTCTTT. The encoded protein is CASSSTAGRNTEAFF.

The J gene is TRBJ2-2, the V gene TRBV15; D may be TRBD2 (5 bases). Germline V gene data show CDR1 as LNHNV and CDR2 as YYDKDF (reference sequence). The CDR3 spans 15 residues. Trimming pared 0 bases from V and 4 bases from J, leaving 9 bases between. As DNA, the CDR3 is TGTGCCACCAGCAGAGATCTCGGGGTCACCGGGGAGCTGTTTTTT. Translated, it gives CATSRDLGVTGELFF. Based on the CDR3 plus reference TRBV15 and TRBJ2-2, the full variable domain is DAMVIQNPRYQVTQFGKPVTLSCSQTLNHNVMYWYQQKSSQAPKLLFHYYDKDFNNEADTPDNFQSRRPNTSFCFLDIRSPGLGDTAMYLCATSRDLGVTGELFFGEGSRLTVL.

The V and J genes are TRBV7-3 and TRBJ1-1; tentatively, D is TRBD1 (5 bases). The CDR3 has 13 amino acids. The germline CDR1 and CDR2 sequences are SGHTA and FQGTGA. Trimming left V 4 bases short and J 4 bases short, with 10 bases between. The CDR3 region is CASSSQGATEAFF. Written as DNA, the CDR3 is TGTGCCAGCAGCTCGCAGGGTGCCACTGAAGCTTTCTTT.

The V and J genes are TRBV19 and TRBJ2-5; TRBD2 might be the D (5 bases). Germline-derived CDR1 and CDR2 are LNHDA and SQIVND (reference sequence). CDR3 length equals 13 residues. V was shortened by 3 bases and J by 7 bases, with 12 bases between the two germline ends. CDR3 loop: CASSISVEGTQYF. The CDR3 DNA follows: TGTGCCAGTAGTATCTCCGTCGAGGGGACCCAGTACTTC.

This clone was detected only a few times. This chain uses TRBV5-6 with TRBJ1-2; D might be TRBD1 (5 bases). Germline CDR1 reads SGHDT; CDR2 reads YYEEEE. The CDR3 runs to 13 residues. Trimming shortened V by 4 bases and J by 4 bases, and 11 bases separated the two germline ends. The CDR3 here is CASSPPGPYGYTF. In nucleotides, the CDR3 is TGTGCCAGCAGCCCCCCAGGGCCCTATGGCTACACCTTC.

This sequence joins TRBV30 and TRBJ2-2, with D possibly TRBD2 on 6 matching bases. V was shortened by 1 base and J by 3 bases, with 6 bases between the two germline ends. The length of the CDR3 is 13 residues. Germline-derived CDR1 and CDR2 are GTSNPN and SVGIG (reference sequence). CDR3 amino acids: CAWSGGDTGELFF. The CDR3 nucleotides read TGTGCCTGGAGTGGGGGGGACACCGGGGAGCTGTTTTTT.

The chain links TRBV6-2 or TRBV6-3 to TRBJ1-1, with 9 positions matching TRBD1. Germline V gene lookup returns CDR1 MNHEY and CDR2 SVGEGT. The CDR3 has 15 residues. J was trimmed by 1 base and V by 6 bases; bases with no gene match: 6. CDR3 sequence reads: CASSPPGQGNTEAFF. DNA of the CDR3: TGTGCCAGCAGCCCCCCGGGACAGGGGAACACTGAAGCTTTCTTT.

The rearrangement joins TRBV7-9 to TRBJ2-6; no clear D gene. Trimming cost V 2 bases and J 2 bases, with 7 bases left between them. Germline CDR1 is SEHNR and CDR2 is FQNEAQ (reference sequence). The CDR3 covers 15 residues. Written as DNA, the CDR3 is TGTGCCAGCAGCTTATCCCCTGCTGGGGCCAACGTCCTGACTTTC. Translating it yields CASSLSPAGANVLTF.

This sequence joins TRBV7-2 and TRBJ1-2, with 8 bases identical to TRBD1. CDR1 is SGHTA, CDR2 FQGNSA, per germline. The CDR3 length is 15 residues. V gave up 0 bases and J gave up 5 bases; unmatched junction bases: 5. CDR3 amino acids: CASSLATGQGYGYTF. CDR3 coding DNA: TGTGCCAGCAGCTTAGCTACCGGACAGGGTTATGGCTACACCTTC.

The chain combines TRBV5-5 with TRBJ1-4, with 11 bases matching TRBD1. The CDR3 loop spans 14 amino acids. CDR1 and CDR2 (germline): SGHKS, YYEKEE (reference sequence). V lost 6 bases and J lost 7; bases outside the gene matches: 5. CDR3 sequence reads: CASIEGTGGEKLFF. CDR3 nucleotide sequence: TGTGCCAGCATAGAGGGGACAGGGGGTGAAAAACTGTTTTTT.

CDR3 sequence (DNA): TGTGCCAGCAGCCAAGATCCTGCAGGTCTAAATTCACCCCTCCACTTT. It yields the protein CASSQDPAGLNSPLHF. The rearrangement links TRBV4-2 to TRBJ1-6; D remains ambiguous. Trimming pared 0 bases from V and 7 bases from J, leaving 13 bases between. Germline V gene lookup returns CDR1 LGHNA and CDR2 YNFKEQ. The CDR3 loop spans 16 amino acids.

The chain has TRBV4-1 and TRBJ2-1; the match to TRBD2 covers 13 bases. Germline loops: CDR1 MGHRA, CDR2 YSYEKL. This CDR3 comprises 16 residues. Unmatched junction bases numbered 4, after V lost 2 bases and J lost 6 bases. CDR3 region: CASSQILAGGLNEQFF. The CDR3 DNA follows: TGCGCCAGCAGCCAAATACTAGCGGGAGGGCTCAATGAGCAGTTCTTC.

The J gene is TRBJ2-3, the V gene TRBV5-1; a weak D match, TRBD2 (6 bases). The CDR3 has 16 amino acids. Germline CDR1 and CDR2: SGHRS and YFSETQ. V dropped 4 bases and J dropped 3 bases, with 18 bases sitting between them. CDR3 residues: CASSLFTSRNTDTQYF. Written as DNA, the CDR3 is TGCGCCAGCAGCCTCTTTACTAGCCGTAATACAGATACGCAGTATTTT.

The V and J genes are TRBV7-6 and TRBJ2-2; 10 bases fit TRBD2. Germline V gene data show CDR1 as SGHVS and CDR2 as FNYEAQ. The length of the CDR3 is 15 residues. The J segment lost 3 bases and the V segment lost 2 bases, leaving 0 bases of the junction unmatched. The CDR3, as DNA: TGTGCCAGCAGCTTACTAGCGGGGGACACCGGGGAGCTGTTTTTT. Translating it yields CASSLLAGDTGELFF.

At least ten counts were recorded for this clone. The V and J genes are TRBV21-1 and TRBJ1-2; the D call of TRBD1 is as the table states it, not checked on the DNA. TRBV21-1 is marked as a pseudogene. The CDR3 contains 12 residues. CDR3 sequence: CASSKGQYGYTF. Here the CDR3 DNA reads TGTGCCAGCAGCAAAGGCCAGTATGGCTACACCTTC.

V and J are TRBV10-2 and TRBJ2-1, with D tentatively TRBD2 (6 bases). V lost 11 bases and J 5 bases, leaving 16 bases between the germline ends. The CDR3 contains 13 residues. In germline, CDR1 is WSHSY, CDR2 SAAADI. DNA for the CDR3: TGCGCCTGTCGTTCGGGGGTTAACAATGAGCAGTTCTTC. This gives the protein CACRSGVNNEQFF.

V and J are TRBV7-9 and TRBJ1-2, with D uncertain. Trimming took off 1 base at V and 8 bases at J, with 11 bases between the two ends. CDR3 length: 13 amino acids. Per the germline V gene, CDR1 is SEHNR and CDR2 is FQNEAQ (reference sequence). The CDR3 sequence is CASSLDGGSGYTF. DNA for the CDR3: TGTGCCAGCAGCTTAGACGGCGGGAGCGGCTACACCTTC. Looking up the rest from reference TRBV7-9 and TRBJ1-2 gives the full variable domain: DTGVSQNPRHKITKRGQNVTFRCDPISEHNRLYWYRQTLGQGPEFLTYFQNEAQLEKSRLLSDRFSAERPKGSFSTLEIQRTEQGDSAMYLCASSLDGGSGYTFGSGTRLTVV.

This clone was seen just once. The chain is built from TRBV7-2 and TRBJ2-7; D is perhaps TRBD2 (7 bases). Germline CDR1 reads SGHTA; CDR2 reads FQGNSA. The CDR3 has 13 residues. V shed 2 bases and J shed 5 bases, with 10 bases lying between them. The CDR3 DNA reads as TGTGCCAGCAGCTTACGCGGGGGCGACGAGCAGTACTTC. This translates into CASSLRGGDEQYF.

The chain is built from TRBV5-6 and TRBJ1-2, with D unresolved. Trimming stripped 3 bases from V and 1 base from J, with 19 bases between. This CDR3 is built from 17 residues. CDR1 and CDR2 from the germline V gene are SGHDT and YYEEEE. CDR3 bases: TGTGCCAGCAGCTCATCCCCAAAGGTGGGCTTTAACTATGGCTACACCTTC. Protein sequence: CASSSSPKVGFNYGYTF.

This sequence joins TRBV7-6 and TRBJ2-1, with TRBD2 matching over 14 bases. The CDR3 spans 18 residues. CDR1 is SGHVS and CDR2 is FNYEAQ in the germline V gene. V shed 5 bases, J shed 6 bases, and the junction held 12 bases outside the gene matches. The CDR3 nucleotides are TGTGCCAGCAGCCCAGGTGGGACTAGCGGGAGAAATAGCAATGAGCAGTTCTTC. Amino acid sequence: CASSPGGTSGRNSNEQFF.

The chain employs TRBV10-3 and TRBJ1-1; D is unclear. Germline V gene lookup returns CDR1 ENHRY and CDR2 SYGVKD. Trimming took off 3 bases at V and 5 bases at J, with 13 bases between the two ends. The CDR3 runs 14 residues. The CDR3 DNA follows: TGTGCCATCAGTGACCCAACACGGGAGACTGAAGCTTTCTTT. This gives the protein CAISDPTRETEAFF.

This clone appeared a few times. The J gene is TRBJ1-2, the V gene TRBV2; 8 nucleotides align to TRBD1. The CDR3 runs to 13 residues. With V trimmed by 6 bases and J by 4 bases, 4 bases remained unmatched. Germline CDR1 SNHLY, CDR2 FYNNEI. CDR3: CASRGQGPYGYTF. DNA of the CDR3: TGTGCCAGCAGAGGACAGGGTCCCTATGGCTACACCTTC.

This chain joins TRBV3-1 (or the pseudogene TRBV3-2) and TRBJ2-7; D uncertain. Germline-derived CDR1 and CDR2 are LGHDT and YNNKEL (reference sequence). This CDR3 has 14 amino acids. Between the trimmed V and J ends, which lost 8 bases and 4 bases, there was a span of 18 bases. DNA of the CDR3: TGTGCCAGCCCCAAGTCAGGCTTACAGTACGAGCAGTACTTC. Its translation is CASPKSGLQYEQYF.

V gene TRBV28 combines with J gene TRBJ2-3; D uncertain. The CDR3 sequence is 16 residues long. Per the germline V gene, CDR1 is MDHEN and CDR2 is SYDVKM. Trimming removed 3 bases at V and 0 bases at J, with 13 bases between. CDR3 in DNA: TGTGCCAGCAGTTTTGGCCTCCTCCTTAGCACAGATACGCAGTATTTT. It is translated as CASSFGLLLSTDTQYF.

The chain is built from TRBV29-1 and TRBJ2-1; 8 nucleotides match TRBD2. Germline CDR1 is SQVTM and CDR2 is ANQGSEA. CDR3 length: 13 residues. The trim removed 7 bases at V and 4 bases at J, leaving 6 bases unmatched. The CDR3 loop reads CSAPRGGYNEQFF. CDR3 DNA: TGCAGCGCCCCCCGGGGGGGGTACAATGAGCAGTTCTTC.

As to this clone: Within the sample, other DNA sequences also encode this same CDR3. This chain connects TRBV9 to TRBJ2-1; tentatively, D is TRBD2 (6 bases). Trimming took off 0 bases at V and 8 bases at J, with 6 bases between the two ends. The CDR3 contains 12 residues. Looked up from germline, CDR1 is SGDLS and CDR2 is YYNGEE. The CDR3 DNA is TGTGCCAGCAGCGTAGGCGGGGATGAGCAGTTCTTC. This encodes CASSVGGDEQFF.

The rearrangement joins TRBV5-5 to TRBJ2-5; possibly TRBD1 for D (5 bases). Trimming cost V 6 bases and J 10 bases, with 22 bases left between them. CDR1 is SGHKS, CDR2 YYEKEE, per germline (reference sequence). The CDR3 runs to 14 residues. The CDR3: CASNLPESRAVQYF. CDR3 DNA sequence: TGTGCCAGCAACCTCCCAGAGAGCAGGGCAGTCCAGTACTTC.

This sequence joins TRBV5-5 and TRBJ2-5, with 7 bases that match TRBD1. V lost 0 bases to trimming and J lost 3 bases; unmatched junction nucleotides: 11. This CDR3 spans 17 amino acids. Germline-derived CDR1 and CDR2 are SGHKS and YYEKEE (reference sequence). CDR3 nucleotides: TGTGCCAGCAGCTTGGACCTAGGGGACAGAACTAAAGAGACCCAGTACTTC. The encoded protein is CASSLDLGDRTKETQYF.

This sequence joins TRBV14 and TRBJ1-4; D ambiguous. CDR1 is SGHDN and CDR2 is FVKESK in the germline V gene. The V gene lost 1 base and the J gene lost 1 base, with 10 bases spanning the gap. CDR3 size: 16 residues. The CDR3 region is CASSQGIQRTNEKLFF. DNA of the CDR3: TGTGCCAGCAGCCAAGGTATCCAGCGAACTAATGAAAAACTGTTTTTT.

This clone came up once. A junction end diverges from the germline sequence, so it may reflect a read error. For the CDR3, the DNA is TGTGCCAGCGGCCAACAGGGGGCCGGGGAGACCCAGTACTTC. This translates into CASGQQGAGETQYF. The chain combines TRBV3-1 (or the pseudogene TRBV3-2) with TRBJ2-5; TRBD1 matches at 9 bases. CDR3 length: 14 residues. The germline CDR1 and CDR2 sequences are LGHDT and YNNKEL (reference sequence).